This T cell receptor (beta chain) was sequenced during a study of blood T cells in healthy people across ages. Study information: Researchers report that template switching captured about one barcoded beta molecule per two T cells. Findings and limits, study-wide: Unknown donor CMV status possibly confounded expanded clonotype changes. A greater number of naive CD4+ cells and higher diversity distinguished long-lived donors from aged donors.

Looked up from germline, CDR1 is SGHRS and CDR2 is YFSETQ. The CDR3 has 15 residues. V lost 4 bases, J lost 3 bases, and 7 bases stayed unmatched. It was with a sample-barcoded 5' primer and a J-beta primer mix that a second PCR of roughly 7 to 11 cycles was run. The authors tagged each cDNA molecule using a template-switch adaptor with 12 random nucleotides. TCRdb fed the 5' RACE reads into MiXCR, producing one record per CDR3 protein. The top ten clones hold less than 20% of a sample with about 800,000 distinct CDR3 sequences, more than 35% of them seen once. This clonotype appeared many times. Antigen: not known.

The chain uses TRBV5-1 and TRBJ2-3; 8 bases match TRBD1. Sequenced sample: blood. The sequence derives from a man older than 75 in good health. CDR3 protein: CASSLDRAGTDTQYF. The CDR3 nucleotides are TGCGCCAGCAGCCTGGACAGGGCAGGGACAGATACGCAGTATTTT.